One sample yielded the 18 T cell receptor beta chains listed below, sequenced in a study of cytomegalovirus exposure and HLA in healthy donors. The study ran its PCR with 60 Vbeta and 13 Jbeta primers. Using immunoSEQ multiplex PCR, the repertoire was profiled, and TCRdb retains in-frame clones only, with some absent. The sample carries some 200,000 clones, about 80% recorded once. What was sequenced was PBMCs. The receptors were gathered from a middle-aged man in good health and CMV-seronegative.

The rearrangement joins TRBV9 to TRBJ2-7; D may be TRBD2 (6 bases). Between the trimmed V and J ends, which lost 3 bases and 3 bases, there was a span of 13 bases. This CDR3 is 14 amino acids long. Germline loops: CDR1 SGDLS, CDR2 YYNGEE. The CDR3 coding sequence is TGTGCCAGCAGCGCGGCTCCGGGAGACTACGAGCAGTACTTC. Its protein is CASSAAPGDYEQYF.

The chain uses TRBV28 and TRBJ2-1; weak D call: TRBD1 (6 bases). Per germline, CDR1 MDHEN and CDR2 SYDVKM. Trimming took off 3 bases at V and 5 bases at J, with 8 bases between the two ends. CDR3 length equals 13 residues. In DNA, the CDR3 is TGTGCCAGCAGTTTTACAGGGAACAATGAGCAGTTCTTC. Translated, it gives CASSFTGNNEQFF.

The chain is built from TRBV10-3 and TRBJ2-2, with 9 positions matching TRBD1. The CDR3 contains 13 residues. V gave up 10 bases and J gave up 5 bases; unmatched junction bases: 5. Looked up from germline, CDR1 is ENHRY and CDR2 is SYGVKD. The DNA for the CDR3 is TGTGCCAGCTACAGGGGGCGGACCGGGGAGCTGTTTTTT. This codes for CASYRGRTGELFF.

The CDR3 bases are TGTGCCATCAAGAAACGGGACAGGGTTTCAAGAGTAATTGAAAAACTGTTTTTT. Encoded protein: CAIKKRDRVSRVIEKLFF. V gene TRBV10-3 combines with J gene TRBJ1-4; 9 positions agree with TRBD1. Per the germline V gene, CDR1 is ENHRY and CDR2 is SYGVKD. After removal of 7 bases from V and 7 bases from J, the junction contained 19 bases not matched to a gene. This CDR3 spans 18 amino acids.

The rearrangement links TRBV18 to TRBJ2-7; 10 nucleotides match TRBD2. Per germline, CDR1 KGHSH and CDR2 LQKENI. The CDR3 extends over 15 amino acids. With V trimmed by 4 bases and J by 3 bases, 6 bases remained unmatched. CDR3 sequence (DNA): TGTGCCAGCTCACTATCCGGGACTAGCGACTACGAGCAGTACTTC. It codes for CASSLSGTSDYEQYF.

CDR3 in DNA: TGTGCCTGGACTAGTTTGCTCATCACCGGGGAGCTGTTTTTT. Protein: CAWTSLLITGELFF. This rearrangement joins TRBV30 to TRBJ2-2; D call uncertain. CDR1 and CDR2 from the germline V gene are GTSNPN and SVGIG (reference sequence). The CDR3 loop spans 14 amino acids. V was trimmed by 4 bases and J by 4 bases, leaving 13 bases between them.

This chain joins TRBV29-1 and TRBJ2-5; a weak D match, TRBD2 (6 bases). Trimming pared 2 bases from V and 3 bases from J, leaving 10 bases between. CDR1 SQVTM and CDR2 ANQGSEA come from the germline V gene. This CDR3 spans 13 amino acids. This CDR3 is CSVELALKETQYF. In DNA form, the CDR3 reads TGCAGCGTTGAACTAGCGCTGAAAGAGACCCAGTACTTC.

This chain links TRBV15 with TRBJ2-7; 13 bases match TRBD2. V was pared by 4 bases and J by 4 bases, with 7 bases of the junction left unmatched. This CDR3 spans 16 amino acids. Germline V gives CDR1 LNHNV, CDR2 YYDKDF (reference sequence). CDR3 in amino acids: CATSNVGLAGVYEQYF. CDR3 DNA: TGTGCCACCAGCAACGTAGGACTAGCGGGAGTTTACGAGCAGTACTTC.

V gene TRBV6-4 combines with J gene TRBJ1-5; 12 nucleotides line up with TRBD1. This CDR3 spans 17 amino acids. The V and J ends lost 6 bases and 1 base, in that order; junction bases with no gene match: 7. From germline, CDR1 is MRHNA and CDR2 SNTAGT. Here the CDR3 DNA reads TGTGCCAGCAGCGGGGGACAGGGGGCGCCCAGCAATCAGCCCCAGCATTTT. This translates into CASSGGQGAPSNQPQHF.

The count of this clone is one. The chain uses TRBV7-6 and TRBJ2-7; tentatively, D is TRBD2 (7 bases). Trimming cost V 1 base and J 2 bases, with 15 bases left between them. The germline CDR1 and CDR2 sequences are SGHVS and FNYEAQ. The CDR3 contains 16 residues. The CDR3 here is CASSLGGGAGTYEQYF. The CDR3, as DNA: TGTGCCAGCAGCTTAGGAGGGGGGGCAGGAACCTACGAGCAGTACTTC. The entire variable domain, with the rest obtained from reference TRBV7-6 and TRBJ2-7, is as follows: GAGVSQSPRYKVTKRGQDVALRCDPISGHVSLYWYRQALGQGPEFLTYFNYEAQQDKSGLPNDRFSAERPEGSISTLTIQRTEQRDSAMYRCASSLGGGAGTYEQYFGPGTRLTVT.

Only a few counts were recorded for this clone. The chain employs TRBV18 and TRBJ1-2, with 7 bases fitting TRBD1. Germline V gene lookup returns CDR1 KGHSH and CDR2 LQKENI. The CDR3 totals 16 residues. V gave up 0 bases and J gave up 6 bases; unmatched junction bases: 10. As DNA, the CDR3 is TGTGCCAGCTCACCACCCTGGGTAGACAGGGACGATGGCTACACCTTC. Its protein is CASSPPWVDRDDGYTF.

The CDR3 DNA is TGTGCCAGCAGCTGGAGACAGGGGGCTTGGAATGAGCAGTTCTTC. It translates to CASSWRQGAWNEQFF. The rearrangement links TRBV5-6 to TRBJ2-1, with 10 bases that match TRBD1. V shed 3 bases, J shed 7 bases, and the junction held 7 bases outside the gene matches. Germline V gene data show CDR1 as SGHDT and CDR2 as YYEEEE. The CDR3 covers 15 residues.

The V call is TRBV7-9, the J call TRBJ2-1; 15 positions match TRBD2. Germline CDR1 SEHNR, CDR2 FQNEAQ (reference sequence). The CDR3 consists of 14 residues. The J segment lost 10 bases and the V segment lost 3 bases, leaving 1 base of the junction unmatched. CDR3 amino acids: CASSLGTSGGEQFF. The CDR3 DNA is TGTGCCAGCAGCTTGGGGACTAGCGGGGGGGAGCAGTTCTTC.

A note on this clone: Other DNA sequences in the sample encode the same CDR3. The chain joins TRBV5-1 to TRBJ2-5; TRBD2 aligns across 13 bases. Germline CDR1 is SGHRS and CDR2 is YFSETQ. There are 15 residues in the CDR3. Trimming removed 4 bases from V and 5 bases from J; junction bases left unmatched: 5. Written as DNA, the CDR3 is TGCGCCAGCAGCCTACTAGCGGGGGGGCCCGAGACCCAGTACTTC. Its translation is CASSLLAGGPETQYF.

This chain uses TRBV12-5 with TRBJ2-2, with D possibly being TRBD2 (7 bases). Germline V gene lookup returns CDR1 LGHNT and CDR2 FRNRAP. The CDR3 runs 13 residues. V was trimmed by 6 bases and J by 6 bases, leaving 11 bases between them. The DNA for the CDR3 is TGTGCTAGTGGACAGGGAGGGGCCGGGGAGCTGTTTTTT. Translating it yields CASGQGGAGELFF.

The V and J genes are TRBV13 and TRBJ2-7; maybe TRBD1 (6 bases). CDR3 size: 16 residues. Germline V lookup: CDR1 PRHDT, CDR2 FYEKMQ (reference sequence). Trimming pared 4 bases from V and 3 bases from J, leaving 19 bases between. As DNA, the CDR3 is TGTGCCAGCAGCTCGACGGGACAATCCTATAACTACGAGCAGTACTTC. It is translated as CASSSTGQSYNYEQYF.

The chain uses TRBV5-1 and TRBJ2-1, with D tentatively TRBD2 (6 bases). V was clipped by 2 bases and J by 1 base, with 10 bases between them. The CDR3 runs to 15 residues. Germline V gene data show CDR1 as SGHRS and CDR2 as YFSETQ. CDR3 sequence reads: CASSFRDFSYNEQFF. The CDR3 DNA is TGCGCCAGCAGCTTCCGGGACTTTTCCTACAATGAGCAGTTCTTC.

The rearrangement links TRBV6-1 to TRBJ1-1; 9 nucleotides agree with TRBD1. V was clipped by 7 bases and J by 10 bases; unmatched bases: 10. Looked up from germline, CDR1 is MNHNS and CDR2 is SASEGT. The CDR3 runs 13 residues. The CDR3 DNA reads as TGTGCCAGCATTCTGACAGGGGGATTATCAGCTTTCTTT. This sequence encodes CASILTGGLSAFF.